These T cell receptor beta chains were read from a single sample in a study of cytomegalovirus exposure and HLA in healthy donors. Sequencing was performed with immunoSEQ multiplex PCR; in TCRdb, only in-frame clones are kept and a portion is missing. The table has 80,000 to 100,000 clones, roughly 81% seen once. The material sequenced was PBMCs. Receptors originate from a middle-aged man in good health and CMV-seronegative. Each CDR3 is given with its conserved first and last residue. D genes are given only for firm matches. Not every row has a clone size; where given, it reads once, few, many or a size class.

d_call | j_call | v_call | clone_size | cdr3_aa | cdr3_nt
TRBD2 | TRBJ2-1 | TRBV15 | . | CATSRDLAGGYNEQFF | TGTGCCACCAGCAGAGATCTAGCGGGGGGTTACAATGAGCAGTTCTTC
. | TRBJ2-7 | TRBV7-2 | . | CASSFSLGREQYF | TGTGCCAGCAGCTTCAGCCTGGGGCGCGAGCAGTACTTC
. | TRBJ2-5 | TRBV7-7 | . | CASSFSVFPLGETQYF | TGTGCCAGCAGCTTCAGTGTGTTTCCCCTAGGAGAGACCCAGTACTTC
TRBD1 | TRBJ1-1 | TRBV7-8 | . | CASSFFGTAEAFF | TGTGCCAGCAGCTTCTTTGGGACAGCAGAAGCTTTCTTT
TRBD1 | TRBJ2-5 | TRBV5-1 | . | CASSDAGTGGETQYF | TGCGCCAGCAGCGATGCCGGGACAGGGGGTGAGACCCAGTACTTC
. | TRBJ1-1 | TRBV10-3 | . | CAIRGDGGFTEAFF | TGTGCCATCAGAGGGGACGGGGGTTTCACTGAAGCTTTCTTT
TRBD1 | TRBJ1-1 | TRBV5-4 | . | CASSLEGVDRGRAFF | TGTGCCAGCAGCTTGGAGGGAGTGGACAGGGGTCGGGCTTTCTTT
. | TRBJ2-1 | TRBV9 | . | CASSVGGGGGVEQFF | TGTGCCAGCAGCGTAGGGGGAGGGGGGGGCGTTGAGCAGTTCTTC
. | TRBJ1-2 | TRBV5-1 | . | CASSSNQGKGYGYTF | TGCGCCAGCAGCTCAAATCAGGGGAAGGGCTATGGCTACACCTTC
TRBD1 | TRBJ2-7 | TRBV5-1 | . | CASSLQGAYEQYF | TGCGCCAGCAGCCTACAGGGGGCCTACGAGCAGTACTTC
. | TRBJ1-1 | TRBV19 | . | CATTRGGRIAFF | TGTGCCACAACGAGGGGAGGGAGGATAGCTTTCTTT
. | TRBJ1-2 | TRBV7-9 | . | CSSATANYGYTF | TGTTCCAGCGCTACAGCCAATTATGGCTACACCTTC
. | TRBJ2-7 | TRBV30 | . | CAWSPRRQARYHLF | TGTGCCTGGAGTCCTAGACGACAGGCACGCTACCACCTCTTC
. | TRBJ1-2 | TRBV5-5 | . | CASSFDSYGYTF | TGTGCCAGCAGCTTCGACAGTTATGGCTACACCTTC
. | TRBJ2-3 | TRBV6-6 | . | CASSRGSTDTQYF | TGTGCCAGCAGTCGGGGAAGCACAGATACGCAGTATTTT
. | TRBJ2-7 | TRBV6-5 | . | CASSYFSGTYEQYF | TGTGCCAGCAGTTACTTCTCAGGGACCTACGAGCAGTACTTC
. | TRBJ2-2 | TRBV2 | . | CASKGQRNTGELFF | TGTGCCAGCAAAGGACAGAGGAACACCGGGGAGCTGTTTTTT
. | TRBJ2-2 | TRBV2 | . | CASSDSGGGDGELFF | TGTGCCAGCAGTGACTCGGGTGGAGGCGACGGGGAGCTGTTTTTT
TRBD1 | TRBJ2-7 | TRBV7-9 | . | CASSPRRTGGDEQYF | TGTGCCAGCAGTCCCCGACGCACAGGGGGCGACGAGCAGTACTTC
. | TRBJ2-2 | TRBV30 | . | CAWSLGNTGELFF | TGTGCCTGGAGTCTAGGTAACACCGGGGAGCTGTTTTTT
TRBD1 | TRBJ2-7 | TRBV7-9 | few | CASSLGWDREGEQYF | TGTGCCAGCAGCTTAGGGTGGGACAGGGAGGGCGAGCAGTACTTC
TRBD1 | TRBJ2-7 | TRBV18 | few | CASSQPGQTYEQYF | TGTGCCAGCTCACAACCGGGACAGACCTACGAGCAGTACTTC
. | TRBJ1-2 | TRBV6-1 | few | CASSPLKLSNYGYTF | TGTGCCAGCAGTCCTCTCAAGCTCTCCAACTATGGCTACACCTTC
TRBD2 | TRBJ2-7 | TRBV7-9 | . | CASSLGGLAGVTYEQYF | TGTGCCAGCAGCTTAGGCGGACTAGCGGGGGTCACCTACGAGCAGTACTTC
TRBD2 | TRBJ2-1 | TRBV4-1 | . | CASSQDLWGLAGYEQFF | TGCGCCAGCAGCCAAGATCTATGGGGACTAGCGGGGTATGAGCAGTTCTTC
. | TRBJ2-3 | TRBV29-1 | few | CSVTGESTDTQYF | TGCAGCGTGACAGGAGAGAGCACAGATACGCAGTATTTT
. | TRBJ1-6 | TRBV7-9 | few | CSSSPPPRENNSPLHF | TGTTCCAGCAGCCCTCCTCCCAGGGAAAATAATTCACCCCTCCACTTT